This T cell receptor beta chain was found in a study of sequential checkpoint blockade in melanoma. In the study overall: Both treatment sequences were followed by maintenance nivolumab. TCRβ was sequenced from DNA of 90 to 95 pretreatment tumors. Study-wide results and limits: Rising tumor T-cell fraction and clonality meant about 30 times likelier benefit. For nivolumab-first patients, baseline tumor clonality was associated with response.

The assay was immunoSEQ multiplex PCR, and TCRdb's table has in-frame clones only and misses some. The table has 1,200 or so clones, about a quarter seen once; the top ten hold roughly 3.2%. Points on this clone: Its cognate antigen is unknown.

Treatment meaning: randomized to nivolumab then ipilimumab (arm A) or the reverse (arm B). Germline CDR1 reads SGHRS; CDR2 reads YFSETQ. The CDR3 contains 18 residues. The ends were cut back, 2 bases at V and 0 bases at J, with 17 bases in the middle. The sequences come from tumor tissue (inferred from file names), collected from a patient given nivolumab and ipilimumab in sequence. This clonotype was obtained from a human donor with melanoma. The chain uses TRBV5-1 and TRBJ1-4; perhaps TRBD1 as D (5 bases). CDR3 coding DNA: TGCGCCAGCAGCTTTGGACACCAGCACCCACCAACTAATGAAAAACTGTTTTTT. Translation gives CASSFGHQHPPTNEKLFF.